The 15 T cell receptor gamma chains in this list originate from one sample, sequenced in a study of gamma-delta chains in newborns, infants, children. With CATT, TCRdb re-called clones from the reads. The sample yields around 1,800 gamma-chain clones, 68% seen once. The specimen sequenced was blood. Receptors originate from a child who was a newborn, infant or young child, either healthy, febrile or measles-vaccinated (not recorded which).

This clone was counted between two and nine times. V gene TRGV9 combines with J gene TRGJP. TCRdb records no J gene; here it was assigned by comparing the DNA to germline. V was pared by 4 bases and J by 7 bases, with 13 bases of the junction left unmatched. CDR1 GITISATS and CDR2 ISYDGTV come from the germline V gene (reference sequence). This CDR3 has 18 amino acids. CDR3 in amino acids: CALWDLPDGELGKKIKVF. Written as DNA, the CDR3 is TGTGCCTTGTGGGATCTGCCGGATGGGGAGTTGGGCAAAAAAATCAAGGTATTT.

Note on this clone: The same CDR3 is also encoded by other DNA sequences in this sample. In nucleotides, the CDR3 is TGTGCCTTGTGGGAGCCAGTGAAACAAGAGTTGGGCAAAAAAATCAAGGTATTT. It specifies CALWEPVKQELGKKIKVF. The rearrangement joins TRGV9 to TRGJP. The J gene, missing from TCRdb, was assigned here through DNA to germline matching. The germline V gene encodes CDR1 GITISATS and CDR2 ISYDGTV (reference sequence). The ends lost 3 bases at V and 4 bases at J; junction bases unmatched: 9. The CDR3 runs 18 residues.

A few counts support this clone. It may be a read error: a sequence one base away is much more abundant. Other DNA sequences in this specimen translate into the identical CDR3. The J gene is TRGJP, the V gene TRGV9. The J gene, missing from TCRdb, was assigned here through DNA to germline matching. The CDR3 runs to 15 residues. V lost 2 bases, J lost 8 bases, and 3 bases stayed unmatched. Germline V gene sequence: CDR1 GITISATS, CDR2 ISYDGTV (reference sequence). CDR3 nucleotides: TGTGCCTTGTGGGAGGAACAGTTGGGCAAAAAAATCAAGGTATTT. This gives the protein CALWEEQLGKKIKVF.

A word on this clone: Other DNA sequences in this sample translate to the same CDR3. The chain has TRGV9 and TRGJP. TCRdb is silent on the J gene; assignment here came from matching the DNA to germline. V shed 0 bases and J 7 bases; nucleotides not matched to a gene: 6. The CDR3 spans 17 residues. Germline-derived CDR1 and CDR2 are GITISATS and ISYDGTV (reference sequence). CDR3 DNA sequence: TGTGCCTTGTGGGAGGTGGCCGGGGAGTTGGGCAAAAAAATCAAGGTATTT. Its translation is CALWEVAGELGKKIKVF.

The chain has TRGV4 and TRGJ1 or TRGJ2. No J gene is reported in TCRdb; it was inferred here by comparing the DNA with germline. Trimming cost V 0 bases and J 3 bases; bases outside gene matches: 5. In germline, CDR1 is EGSTGY, CDR2 YDSYTSSV. The length of the CDR3 is 14 residues. CDR3 amino acids: CATWDGPAYYKKLF. In DNA, the CDR3 is TGTGCCACCTGGGATGGGCCCGCTTATTATAAGAAACTCTTT.

The V call is TRGV4, the J call TRGJP2. TCRdb supplies no J gene; here it was assigned by aligning the nucleotide sequence to germline. This CDR3 is 15 amino acids long. V shed 12 bases and J 2 bases; nucleotides not matched to a gene: 15. Germline values: CDR1 EGSTGY, CDR2 YDSYTSSV. The CDR3 coding sequence is TGTGCCTCCCAGTCGAGTCTCAGTAGTGATTGGATCAAGACGTTT. Encoded protein: CASQSSLSSDWIKTF.

The chain links TRGV9 to TRGJ1 or TRGJ2. The J gene was missing in TCRdb and was found by matching the end of the DNA to germline. This CDR3 spans 12 amino acids. In germline, CDR1 is GITISATS, CDR2 ISYDGTV (reference sequence). The trim removed 2 bases at V and 10 bases at J, leaving 8 bases unmatched. CDR3 sequence: CALWEDTKKKLF. The CDR3 coding sequence is TGTGCCTTGTGGGAGGACACAAAAAAGAAACTCTTT.

The genes are TRGV9 and TRGJ1 or TRGJ2. TCRdb does not report a J gene; here it was assigned by matching the DNA to germline references. The CDR3 loop spans 13 amino acids. V shed 3 bases, J shed 0 bases, and the junction held 2 bases outside the gene matches. Per the germline V gene, CDR1 is GITISATS and CDR2 is ISYDGTV (reference sequence). CDR3 loop: CALWEMNYYKKLF. Here the CDR3 DNA reads TGTGCCTTGTGGGAGATGAATTATTATAAGAAACTCTTT.

The CDR3 region has the DNA TGTGCCACCTGGGACAGGCCTAATAAGAAACTCTTT. It specifies CATWDRPNKKLF. V is TRGV5 and J is TRGJ1 or TRGJ2. No J gene was available from TCRdb, and it was assigned here by a germline match of the DNA. V shed 0 bases and J 8 bases; nucleotides not matched to a gene: 4. Germline V gene sequence: CDR1 VINAFY, CDR2 YDVSNSKD. This CDR3 has 12 residues.

The rearrangement uses TRGV9 and TRGJP. Germline matching of the DNA provided the J gene here, since TCRdb leaves it blank. Trimming took 3 bases from V and 4 from J; bases not matched to a gene: 6. CDR3 length: 17 residues. Looked up from germline, CDR1 is GITISATS and CDR2 is ISYDGTV (reference sequence). CDR3 nucleotides: TGTGCCTTGTGGGAGACAACACAAGAGTTGGGCAAAAAAATCAAGGTATTT. This gives the protein CALWETTQELGKKIKVF.

The genes are TRGV9 and TRGJP. No J gene is reported in TCRdb; it was inferred here by comparing the DNA with germline. The germline CDR1 and CDR2 sequences are GITISATS and ISYDGTV (reference sequence). CDR3 length: 15 amino acids. J lost 7 bases, V lost 6 bases, and 6 bases had no gene match. The CDR3 DNA is TGTGCCTTGTGGTCTCAGGAGTTGGGCAAAAAAATCAAGGTATTT. Residues: CALWSQELGKKIKVF.

This clone was recorded a few times. The sample carries other DNA sequences with the same CDR3. The chain carries TRGV9 and TRGJP. TCRdb gives no J gene; it was assigned here by matching the DNA to germline. V dropped 4 bases and J dropped 4; count of bases not matched to a gene: 7. CDR1 GITISATS and CDR2 ISYDGTV come from the germline V gene (reference sequence). This CDR3 is 17 amino acids long. The CDR3 DNA is TGTGCCTTGTGGGATCCCACCCAAGAGTTGGGCAAAAAAATCAAGGTATTT. This encodes CALWDPTQELGKKIKVF.

V gene TRGV9 was called; the J gene was not. This CDR3 has 11 amino acids. The germline V gene has CDR1 GITISATS and CDR2 ISYDGTV (reference sequence). This CDR3 is CALWEGKNKLF. CDR3 in DNA: TGTGCCTTGTGGGAGGGCAAAAACAAGCTCTTT.

The sample holds one count of this clone. The chain has TRGV8 and TRGJ1 or TRGJ2. As TCRdb names no J gene, one was assigned here on the basis of a DNA match to germline. The germline V gene encodes CDR1 VENAVY and CDR2 YDSYNSRV. The length of the CDR3 is 9 residues. After removal of 2 bases from V and 11 bases from J, the junction contained 0 bases not matched to a gene. CDR3 sequence: CATWDKKLF. CDR3 sequence (DNA): TGTGCCACCTGGGATAAGAAACTCTTT.

There are a few counts of this clone. Other DNA sequences in the sample encode the same CDR3. The chain uses TRGV9 and TRGJP. In the absence of a J gene in TCRdb, the DNA was matched to germline to assign it here. Germline CDR1 reads GITISATS; CDR2 reads ISYDGTV (reference sequence). V lost 0 bases and J lost 3; bases outside the gene matches: 2. The CDR3 is 17 amino acids. As DNA, the CDR3 is TGTGCCTTGTGGGAGGTGCCGCAAGAGTTGGGCAAAAAAATCAAGGTATTT. Translating gives CALWEVPQELGKKIKVF.